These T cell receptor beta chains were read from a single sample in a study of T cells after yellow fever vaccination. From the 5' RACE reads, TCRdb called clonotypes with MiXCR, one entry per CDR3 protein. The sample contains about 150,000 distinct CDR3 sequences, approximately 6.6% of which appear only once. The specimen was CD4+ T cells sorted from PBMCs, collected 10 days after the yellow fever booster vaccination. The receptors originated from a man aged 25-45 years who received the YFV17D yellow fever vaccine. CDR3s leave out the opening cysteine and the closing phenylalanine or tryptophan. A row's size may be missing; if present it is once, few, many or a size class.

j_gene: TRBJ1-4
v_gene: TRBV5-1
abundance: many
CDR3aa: ASSLVGEVDEKLF

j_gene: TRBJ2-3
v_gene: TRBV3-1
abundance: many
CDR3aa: ASSRGPGQGLDTQY

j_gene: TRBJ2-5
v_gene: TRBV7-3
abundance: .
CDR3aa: ASSPVMGGETQY

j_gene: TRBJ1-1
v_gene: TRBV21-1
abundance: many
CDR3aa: ASSNRIDYRDRGTEAF

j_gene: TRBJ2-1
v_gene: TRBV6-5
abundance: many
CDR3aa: ASSYVAGAGTNNEQF

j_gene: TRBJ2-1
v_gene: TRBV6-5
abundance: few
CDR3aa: ASSYLGSYNEQF

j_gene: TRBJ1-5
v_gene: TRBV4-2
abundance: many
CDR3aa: ASSQVVRSNQPQH

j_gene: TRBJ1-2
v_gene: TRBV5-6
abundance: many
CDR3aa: ASNHINGQSGYT

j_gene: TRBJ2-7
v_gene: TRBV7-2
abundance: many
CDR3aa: ASSQTNRLSYEQY

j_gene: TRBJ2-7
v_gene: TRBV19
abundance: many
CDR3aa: ASRPGQGSYEQY

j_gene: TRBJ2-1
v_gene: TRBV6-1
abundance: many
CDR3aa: ASSPTSGIIDEQF

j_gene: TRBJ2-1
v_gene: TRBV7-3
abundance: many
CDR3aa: ASSLRGQGRHNEQF

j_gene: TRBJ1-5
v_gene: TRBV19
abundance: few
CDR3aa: ASKFADRGGNQPQH

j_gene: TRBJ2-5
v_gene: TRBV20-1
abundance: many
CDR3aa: SATPPQGDGETQY

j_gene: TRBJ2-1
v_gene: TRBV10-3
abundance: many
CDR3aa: AISLDSTYNEQF

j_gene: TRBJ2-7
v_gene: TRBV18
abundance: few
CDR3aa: ASSPRIKGGIGQY

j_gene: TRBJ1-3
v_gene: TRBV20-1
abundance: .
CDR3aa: SARDTGHGNTIY

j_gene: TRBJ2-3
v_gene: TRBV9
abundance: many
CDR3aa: ASSVAIVDTQY

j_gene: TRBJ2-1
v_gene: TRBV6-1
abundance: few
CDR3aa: ASRPGSDSYNEQF

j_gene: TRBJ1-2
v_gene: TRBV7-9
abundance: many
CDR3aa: ASSLPLRGAYGYT

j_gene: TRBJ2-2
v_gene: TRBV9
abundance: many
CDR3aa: ASSPTGPTGELF

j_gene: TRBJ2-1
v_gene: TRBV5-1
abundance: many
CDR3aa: ASSLVGRWDNEQF

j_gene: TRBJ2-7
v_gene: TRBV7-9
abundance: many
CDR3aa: ASSSGLPEQY

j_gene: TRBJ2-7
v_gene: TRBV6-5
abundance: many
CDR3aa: ASRLATGGISYEQY

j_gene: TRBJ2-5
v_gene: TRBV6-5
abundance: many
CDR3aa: ASSTRRQETQY

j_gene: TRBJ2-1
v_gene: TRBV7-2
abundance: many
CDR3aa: ASSWREREGRRNEQF

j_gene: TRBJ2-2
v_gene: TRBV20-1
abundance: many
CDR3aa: SAGLAGSTGELF

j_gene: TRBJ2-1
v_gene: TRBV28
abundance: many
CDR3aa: ASSSRLSSSYNEQF

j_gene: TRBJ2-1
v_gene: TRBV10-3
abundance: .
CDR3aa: AISGQSNEQF